Reported below is one TCR beta chain. Its antigen is still unknown. The CDR3 sequence is 13 residues long. Looked up from germline, CDR1 is DFQATT and CDR2 is SNEGSKA (reference sequence). The V end was cut by 5 bases, the J end by 0 bases, with 10 bases between. The record originates from a study of response to subunit inactivated influenza vaccine. Study findings and constraints: Authors suggested few new T cells are recruited by each seasonal influenza vaccination.

TCRdb re-analysed the RT-PCR reads in MiXCR, keeping a single row per CDR3 protein. The sample gives some 500,000 distinct CDR3 sequences, approximately 15% of which show up once; less than 4% is in the top ten. This sample comprised CD4+ T cells sorted from PBMCs, obtained 23 months after vaccination. This chain uses TRBV20-1 with TRBJ1-1; D is unclear. The clonotype was recovered from a man between 45 and 75 years old who received an inactivated influenza vaccine. The CDR3 here is CSALTTVNTEAFF. CDR3 nucleotide sequence: TGCAGTGCTCTTACCACAGTGAACACTGAAGCTTTCTTT.